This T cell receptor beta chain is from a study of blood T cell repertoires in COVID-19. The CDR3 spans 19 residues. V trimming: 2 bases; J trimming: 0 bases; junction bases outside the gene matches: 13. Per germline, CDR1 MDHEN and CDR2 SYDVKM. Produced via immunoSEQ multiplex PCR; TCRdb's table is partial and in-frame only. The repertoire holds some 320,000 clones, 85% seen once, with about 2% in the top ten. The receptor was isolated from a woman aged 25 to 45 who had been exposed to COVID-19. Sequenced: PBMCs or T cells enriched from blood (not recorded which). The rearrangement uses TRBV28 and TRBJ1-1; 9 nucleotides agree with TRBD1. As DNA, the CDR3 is TGTGCCAGCAGTTTAATTTTGAATATAGGACAGGGGATGAACACTGAAGCTTTCTTT. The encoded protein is CASSLILNIGQGMNTEAFF.